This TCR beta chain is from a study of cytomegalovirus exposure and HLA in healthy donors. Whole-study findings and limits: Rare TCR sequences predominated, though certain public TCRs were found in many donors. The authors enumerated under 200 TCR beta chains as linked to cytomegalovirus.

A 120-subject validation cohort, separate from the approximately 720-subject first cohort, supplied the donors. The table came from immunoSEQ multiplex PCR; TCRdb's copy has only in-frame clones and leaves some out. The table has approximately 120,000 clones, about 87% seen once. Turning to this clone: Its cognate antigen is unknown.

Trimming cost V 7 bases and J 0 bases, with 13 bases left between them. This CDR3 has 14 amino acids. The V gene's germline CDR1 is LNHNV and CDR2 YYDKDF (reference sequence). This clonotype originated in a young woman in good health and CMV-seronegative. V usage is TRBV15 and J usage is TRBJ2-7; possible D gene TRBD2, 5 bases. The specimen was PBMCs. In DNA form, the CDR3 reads TGTGCCACCAAAAAAGCGGATAACTCCTACGAGCAGTACTTC. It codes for CATKKADNSYEQYF. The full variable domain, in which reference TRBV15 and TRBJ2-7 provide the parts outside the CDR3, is DAMVIQNPRYQVTQFGKPVTLSCSQTLNHNVMYWYQQKSSQAPKLLFHYYDKDFNNEADTPDNFQSRRPNTSFCFLDIRSPGLGDTAMYLCATKKADNSYEQYFGPGTRLTVT.